Shown below are 13 T cell receptor beta chains from a single sample sequenced in a study of blood T cell repertoires in COVID-19. Generated by immunoSEQ multiplex PCR, the TCRdb table keeps only in-frame clones and is missing some. The sample records more than 300,000 clones, roughly 90% being singletons. The specimen was peripheral blood. These receptors came from a man aged 18 to 30 who had recovered from COVID-19.

The V call is TRBV18, the J call TRBJ2-3; D may be TRBD2 (5 bases). Trimming cost V 2 bases and J 3 bases, with 9 bases left between them. Germline CDR1 and CDR2: KGHSH and LQKENI. The CDR3 is made up of 14 amino acids. The DNA of the CDR3 is TGTGCCAGCTCACCAGTGGGAGTTACAGATACGCAGTATTTT. Protein: CASSPVGVTDTQYF.

The chain is built from TRBV7-6 and TRBJ2-5; tentative D call: TRBD2 (5 bases). This CDR3 region has 15 residues. Germline loops: CDR1 SGHVS, CDR2 FNYEAQ. V was clipped by 2 bases and J by 5 bases, with 15 bases between them. CDR3 DNA: TGTGCCAGCAGCTTAAATTCCGACGGGGTCGAGACCCAGTACTTC. This gives the protein CASSLNSDGVETQYF.

This sequence joins TRBV27 and TRBJ2-4; D may be TRBD2 (5 bases). CDR3 length equals 11 residues. Germline CDR1 reads MNHEY; CDR2 reads SMNVEV (reference sequence). V was pared by 2 bases and J by 13 bases, with 9 bases between. DNA of the CDR3: TGTGCCAGCAGTTTAGGAGGATCCCAGTACTTC. Protein: CASSLGGSQYF.

The CDR3 reads CASSQGRLSSYNEQFF. The CDR3 bases are TGCGCCAGCAGCCAAGGAAGACTTAGCTCCTACAATGAGCAGTTCTTC. The rearrangement links TRBV4-1 to TRBJ2-1; D is ambiguous. V was clipped by 1 base and J by 0 bases, with 10 bases between them. Germline V CDR1 and CDR2: MGHRA, YSYEKL. This CDR3 comprises 16 residues.

The chain combines TRBV10-3 with TRBJ1-1, with D uncertain. This CDR3 has 13 amino acids. In germline, CDR1 is ENHRY, CDR2 SYGVKD. V shed 10 bases and J shed 3 bases, with 15 bases lying between them. The CDR3: CATSSGTDTEAFF. CDR3 sequence (DNA): TGTGCCACCTCCTCAGGAACTGACACTGAAGCTTTCTTT.

V and J are TRBV19 and TRBJ1-1, with TRBD1 matching 11 bases. V lost 5 bases to trimming and J lost 1 base; unmatched junction nucleotides: 9. The CDR3 is 17 amino acids. Germline V gene sequence: CDR1 LNHDA, CDR2 SQIVND (reference sequence). The CDR3 DNA sequence: TGTGCCAGTAGTGGGACAGGGGGGTTTATATCGAACACTGAAGCTTTCTTT. As protein: CASSGTGGFISNTEAFF.

The J gene is TRBJ1-1, the V gene TRBV25-1; D is possibly TRBD1 (6 bases). Looked up from germline, CDR1 is MGHDK and CDR2 is SYGVNS. V gave up 2 bases and J gave up 8 bases, with 18 bases separating them. This CDR3 is built from 15 residues. CDR3 bases: TGTGCCAGCAGTGAAGGGGGCCCAGGGATATTCGAAGCTTTCTTT. It codes for CASSEGGPGIFEAFF.

The V call is TRBV5-4, the J call TRBJ1-1, with 7 bases lining up with TRBD1. Germline V lookup: CDR1 SGHNT, CDR2 YYREEE (reference sequence). Germline trimming cut 5 bases from V and 4 bases from J; bases unmatched to any gene: 8. This CDR3 comprises 14 residues. In DNA, the CDR3 is TGTGCCAGCAGTTTTGACAGGGAGGTCACTGAAGCTTTCTTT. It translates to CASSFDREVTEAFF.

This chain joins TRBV5-4 and TRBJ1-1; D might be TRBD1 (6 bases). The CDR3 contains 14 residues. V was clipped by 4 bases and J by 3 bases, with 13 bases between them. Per the germline V gene, CDR1 is SGHNT and CDR2 is YYREEE (reference sequence). This chain's CDR3 is CASSDSRGYTEAFF. The CDR3 DNA is TGTGCCAGCAGCGATTCCAGGGGATACACTGAAGCTTTCTTT.

V gene TRBV6-5 combines with J gene TRBJ1-2, with no clear D. Germline loops: CDR1 MNHEY, CDR2 SVGAGI. The germline V and J ends were trimmed by 8 bases and 1 base, with 14 bases remaining between them. The CDR3 sequence is 14 residues long. The CDR3 loop reads CASGPRRVNYGYTF. CDR3 nucleotides: TGTGCCAGCGGCCCGCGACGGGTTAACTATGGCTACACCTTC.

This clone has only one observation. V usage is TRBV7-9 and J usage is TRBJ2-7, with 7 bases matching TRBD2. CDR3 length equals 14 residues. The germline gives CDR1 SEHNR, CDR2 FQNEAQ (reference sequence). V lost 5 bases to trimming and J lost 5 bases; unmatched junction nucleotides: 9. The CDR3 bases are TGTGCCAGCAGCCCCAGGACTAGGAACGACGAGCAGTACTTC. Protein: CASSPRTRNDEQYF.

This clone came up once. The chain uses TRBV2 and TRBJ1-2; a possible D gene is TRBD1 (5 bases). The CDR3 is 13 residues long. V was cut by 0 bases and J by 6 bases, with 8 bases left in between. Germline CDR1 is SNHLY and CDR2 is FYNNEI. The CDR3 DNA is TGTGCCAGCAGTGAAGCGGGCAGGGATGGCTACACCTTC. Its translation is CASSEAGRDGYTF. Together with reference TRBV2 and TRBJ1-2, the CDR3 gives the full variable domain: EPEVTQTPSHQVTQMGQEVILRCVPISNHLYFYWYRQILGQKVEFLVSFYNNEISEKSEIFDDQFSVERPDGSNFTLKIRSTKLEDSAMYFCASSEAGRDGYTFGSGTRLTVV.

J is TRBJ1-4 and V is TRBV7-2; no definite D call. Trimming removed 2 bases at V and 4 bases at J, with 11 bases between. The CDR3 runs to 15 residues. The germline V gene encodes CDR1 SGHTA and CDR2 FQGNSA. The CDR3 loop reads CASSLYRGNNEKLFF. The CDR3 DNA reads as TGTGCCAGCAGCTTATACAGAGGGAATAATGAAAAACTGTTTTTT.